These T cell receptor beta chains were read from a single sample in a study of radiotherapy plus CTLA-4 blockade in lung cancer. The repertoire was sequenced with immunoSEQ multiplex PCR; TCRdb's copy has only in-frame clones and lacks some. The profile covers about 43,000 clones, with roughly two thirds appearing a single time and over 20% taken by the ten largest. Here the sequenced sample was peripheral blood, taken from a patient treated with radiotherapy plus ipilimumab. Source of these receptors: a human donor with non-small cell lung cancer who had a partial response to radiotherapy plus ipilimumab. Both conserved end residues are part of each CDR3. Each record gives: J gene, V gene, clone size, CDR3 length, D gene, CDR3 DNA, CDR3 protein. A D gene is named only where the DNA matches it firmly. Size tells how often a clone was seen (once, few, many) or the class of an expanded clone, and some rows leave it out.

J gene: TRBJ2-1
V gene: TRBV7-9
clone size: NA
CDR3 length: 13
D gene: TRBD2
CDR3 DNA: TGTGCCAGCAGCTTTGGAAGCGGGAGAGGAGGGTTCTTC
CDR3 protein: CASSFGSGRGGFF

J gene: TRBJ1-2
V gene: TRBV6-5
clone size: NA
CDR3 length: 15
D gene: TRBD1
CDR3 DNA: TGTGCCAGCAGTTACTATACAGGGGCGAACTATGGCTACACCTTC
CDR3 protein: CASSYYTGANYGYTF

J gene: TRBJ2-5
V gene: TRBV9
clone size: once
CDR3 length: 14
D gene: NA
CDR3 DNA: TGTGCCAGCAGCGTAGAGCCGTTGAGGAAGACCCAGTACTTC
CDR3 protein: CASSVEPLRKTQYF

J gene: TRBJ2-1
V gene: TRBV9
clone size: few
CDR3 length: 13
D gene: NA
CDR3 DNA: TGTGCCAGCAGCATGACTAGTGGGGTGGAGCAGTTCTTC
CDR3 protein: CASSMTSGVEQFF

J gene: TRBJ2-3
V gene: TRBV9
clone size: NA
CDR3 length: 18
D gene: TRBD2
CDR3 DNA: TGTGCCAGCAGCGACACCCTAGCGGGGGGGGAGGAGGCAGATACGCAGTATTTT
CDR3 protein: CASSDTLAGGEEADTQYF

J gene: TRBJ2-5
V gene: TRBV10-2
clone size: NA
CDR3 length: 15
D gene: TRBD1
CDR3 DNA: TGCGCCAGCAGTGGTTCGAGACAGGGACGAGAGACCCAGTACTTC
CDR3 protein: CASSGSRQGRETQYF

J gene: TRBJ2-1
V gene: TRBV5-1
clone size: few
CDR3 length: 16
D gene: TRBD1
CDR3 DNA: TGCGCCAGCAGCCTAGAACCACAGGGGTCCTACAATGAGCAGTTCTTC
CDR3 protein: CASSLEPQGSYNEQFF

J gene: TRBJ2-7
V gene: TRBV4-2
clone size: NA
CDR3 length: 16
D gene: NA
CDR3 DNA: TGTGCCAGCAGCTTTTCATTGGGGGCAAAGACCTACGAGCAGTACTTC
CDR3 protein: CASSFSLGAKTYEQYF

J gene: TRBJ2-7
V gene: TRBV6-6
clone size: NA
CDR3 length: 13
D gene: NA
CDR3 DNA: TGTGCCAGCAGTGACAGGTCGACCTACGAGCAGTACTTC
CDR3 protein: CASSDRSTYEQYF

J gene: TRBJ2-3
V gene: TRBV6-5
clone size: NA
CDR3 length: 13
D gene: NA
CDR3 DNA: TGTGCCAGCAGTGCTAGGATTGTTGATACGCAGTATTTT
CDR3 protein: CASSARIVDTQYF

J gene: TRBJ2-1
V gene: TRBV4-3
clone size: NA
CDR3 length: 15
D gene: TRBD1
CDR3 DNA: TGCGCCAGCAGCCCGGGCGGACAGGGGGACAATGAGCAGTTCTTC
CDR3 protein: CASSPGGQGDNEQFF

J gene: TRBJ2-2
V gene: TRBV6-1
clone size: few
CDR3 length: 13
D gene: NA
CDR3 DNA: TGTGCCAGCAGTATCAGTCTTTCAGGGGAGCTGTTTTTT
CDR3 protein: CASSISLSGELFF

J gene: TRBJ1-2
V gene: TRBV7-2
clone size: NA
CDR3 length: 13
D gene: NA
CDR3 DNA: TGTGCCAGCAGCCTGGACAGTTACTATGGCTACACCTTC
CDR3 protein: CASSLDSYYGYTF

J gene: TRBJ2-5
V gene: TRBV4-1
clone size: once
CDR3 length: 17
D gene: NA
CDR3 DNA: TGCGCCAGCAGCTCATATCCGGTAGTCGGGAACCAAGAGACCCAGTACTTC
CDR3 protein: CASSSYPVVGNQETQYF

J gene: TRBJ2-7
V gene: TRBV29-1
clone size: once
CDR3 length: 15
D gene: TRBD2
CDR3 DNA: TGCAGCGTTGAAGAGGCAACTAGCGAATCCTACGAGCAGTACTTC
CDR3 protein: CSVEEATSESYEQYF

J gene: TRBJ2-7
V gene: TRBV5-6
clone size: NA
CDR3 length: 14
D gene: TRBD2
CDR3 DNA: TGTGCCAGCAGCTTGATAGCGGGAGTCAGGGAGCAGTACTTC
CDR3 protein: CASSLIAGVREQYF

J gene: TRBJ2-7
V gene: TRBV4-1
clone size: NA
CDR3 length: 19
D gene: TRBD2
CDR3 DNA: TGCGCCAGCAGCCAAGATCAGAACGTAGCGGGAGGGCGGGGCTACGAGCAGTACTTC
CDR3 protein: CASSQDQNVAGGRGYEQYF

J gene: TRBJ1-5
V gene: TRBV2
clone size: NA
CDR3 length: 14
D gene: NA
CDR3 DNA: TGTGCCAGCAGCAAAGGGGGGGTTTTGCAGCCCCAGCATTTT
CDR3 protein: CASSKGGVLQPQHF

J gene: TRBJ2-3
V gene: TRBV30
clone size: NA
CDR3 length: 15
D gene: TRBD2
CDR3 DNA: TGTGCCTGGACTAGCGGGAGAGCGATTACAGATACGCAGTATTTT
CDR3 protein: CAWTSGRAITDTQYF

J gene: TRBJ2-7
V gene: TRBV11-3
clone size: once
CDR3 length: 15
D gene: NA
CDR3 DNA: TGTGCCAGCAGCTTAGGTGCGGACAGCTCCTACGAGCAGTACTTC
CDR3 protein: CASSLGADSSYEQYF

J gene: TRBJ2-7
V gene: TRBV5-6
clone size: NA
CDR3 length: 15
D gene: NA
CDR3 DNA: TGTGCCAGCAGCTCAGAGGGCCTAGTCGGGTCCGAGCAGTACTTC
CDR3 protein: CASSSEGLVGSEQYF

J gene: TRBJ2-3
V gene: TRBV5-6
clone size: NA
CDR3 length: 16
D gene: TRBD1
CDR3 DNA: TGTGCCAGCAGCTTGCGTGGGACAGGGAGCACAGATACGCAGTATTTT
CDR3 protein: CASSLRGTGSTDTQYF

J gene: TRBJ2-7
V gene: TRBV27
clone size: NA
CDR3 length: 13
D gene: NA
CDR3 DNA: TGTGCCAGCAGCCTGAGGTATTCCTACGAGCAGTACTTC
CDR3 protein: CASSLRYSYEQYF

J gene: TRBJ2-7
V gene: TRBV6-1
clone size: NA
CDR3 length: 13
D gene: NA
CDR3 DNA: TGTGCCAGCAGTGGAGGACAAAGGTACGAGCAGTACTTC
CDR3 protein: CASSGGQRYEQYF

J gene: TRBJ2-3
V gene: TRBV11-2
clone size: few
CDR3 length: 16
D gene: TRBD1
CDR3 DNA: TGTGCCAGCAGCCCGGCTGGGACAGGGGCTCCAGATACGCAGTATTTT
CDR3 protein: CASSPAGTGAPDTQYF

J gene: TRBJ2-1
V gene: TRBV7-2
clone size: few
CDR3 length: 16
D gene: TRBD2
CDR3 DNA: TGTGCCAGCACGGGTTTGACTAGCGGGCGGAACAATGAGCAGTTCTTC
CDR3 protein: CASTGLTSGRNNEQFF

J gene: TRBJ2-6
V gene: TRBV30
clone size: NA
CDR3 length: 15
D gene: TRBD1
CDR3 DNA: TGTGCCGGGGACAGCTGGAGCTCTGGGGCCAACGTCCTGACTTTC
CDR3 protein: CAGDSWSSGANVLTF

J gene: TRBJ2-3
V gene: TRBV9
clone size: once
CDR3 length: 15
D gene: NA
CDR3 DNA: TGTGCCAGCAGCGTAGGTGCAGGGGTGTCAGATACGCAGTATTTT
CDR3 protein: CASSVGAGVSDTQYF

J gene: TRBJ1-1
V gene: TRBV5-1
clone size: NA
CDR3 length: 14
D gene: NA
CDR3 DNA: TGCGCCAGCAGCCGTGCGGCAGGGGCCGTTGAAGCTTTCTTT
CDR3 protein: CASSRAAGAVEAFF

J gene: TRBJ2-7
V gene: TRBV11-1
clone size: NA
CDR3 length: 14
D gene: NA
CDR3 DNA: TGTGCCAGCAGCCTGTGGGGGCCGACCTACGAGCAGTACTTC
CDR3 protein: CASSLWGPTYEQYF

J gene: TRBJ2-7
V gene: TRBV11-3
clone size: NA
CDR3 length: 13
D gene: NA
CDR3 DNA: TGTGCCAGCAGCTACGACATCGACCACGAGCAGTACTTC
CDR3 protein: CASSYDIDHEQYF

J gene: TRBJ1-1
V gene: TRBV18
clone size: few
CDR3 length: 12
D gene: NA
CDR3 DNA: TGTGCCAGCTCACCACCGAGTCAGGGAGCTTTCTTT
CDR3 protein: CASSPPSQGAFF

J gene: TRBJ2-5
V gene: TRBV6-1
clone size: NA
CDR3 length: 14
D gene: NA
CDR3 DNA: TGTGCCAGCAAGGCAGGGGTTTCGGTGGAGACCCAGTACTTC
CDR3 protein: CASKAGVSVETQYF

J gene: TRBJ1-5
V gene: TRBV6-6
clone size: NA
CDR3 length: 15
D gene: TRBD1
CDR3 DNA: TGTGCCAGCAGCCCCGAGGGACAGCGAGATCAGCCCCAGCATTTT
CDR3 protein: CASSPEGQRDQPQHF

J gene: TRBJ2-7
V gene: TRBV18
clone size: NA
CDR3 length: 13
D gene: NA
CDR3 DNA: TGTGCCAGCTCACTACTACAGGGAGACGAGCAGTACTTC
CDR3 protein: CASSLLQGDEQYF

J gene: TRBJ1-2
V gene: TRBV7-8
clone size: NA
CDR3 length: 14
D gene: NA
CDR3 DNA: TGTGCCAGCAGCTACATCCCGGGACAACCTGGCTACACCTTC
CDR3 protein: CASSYIPGQPGYTF

J gene: TRBJ1-2
V gene: TRBV15
clone size: NA
CDR3 length: 14
D gene: NA
CDR3 DNA: TGTGCCACCAGCAGAGAACGGGAAGACTATGGCTACACCTTC
CDR3 protein: CATSREREDYGYTF

J gene: TRBJ2-1
V gene: TRBV5-4
clone size: NA
CDR3 length: 13
D gene: NA
CDR3 DNA: TGTGCCAGCAGCCGTACAGGGTTAGGTGAGCAGTTCTTC
CDR3 protein: CASSRTGLGEQFF

J gene: TRBJ1-6
V gene: TRBV4-2
clone size: NA
CDR3 length: 15
D gene: NA
CDR3 DNA: TGTGCCAGCAGCCAAGGGAGATTGGAGAATTCACCCCTCCACTTT
CDR3 protein: CASSQGRLENSPLHF

J gene: TRBJ1-1
V gene: TRBV7-9
clone size: NA
CDR3 length: 13
D gene: NA
CDR3 DNA: TGTGCCAGCAGCTTCAGGGTTGGTACTGAAGCTTTCTTT
CDR3 protein: CASSFRVGTEAFF

J gene: TRBJ1-2
V gene: TRBV6-1
clone size: NA
CDR3 length: 16
D gene: TRBD1
CDR3 DNA: TGTGCCAGCAGTGAAACTAGGACAGGGGCCAGGGCAGGCTACACCTTC
CDR3 protein: CASSETRTGARAGYTF

J gene: TRBJ2-2
V gene: TRBV4-2
clone size: NA
CDR3 length: 18
D gene: NA
CDR3 DNA: TGTGCCAGCAGCCCGATCAGGGGGGCAGGGGACTTCACCGGGGAGCTGTTTTTT
CDR3 protein: CASSPIRGAGDFTGELFF

J gene: TRBJ2-1
V gene: TRBV5-1
clone size: once
CDR3 length: 15
D gene: TRBD1
CDR3 DNA: TGCGCCAGCAGCCAAACAGGGGGCGGGAGCAATGAGCAGTTCTTC
CDR3 protein: CASSQTGGGSNEQFF

J gene: TRBJ2-2
V gene: TRBV7-3
clone size: NA
CDR3 length: 14
D gene: TRBD1
CDR3 DNA: TGTGCCAGCGCACAGGGGGCCGCTTCCGGGGAGCTGTTTTTT
CDR3 protein: CASAQGAASGELFF

J gene: TRBJ2-3
V gene: TRBV6-5
clone size: NA
CDR3 length: 12
D gene: NA
CDR3 DNA: TGTGCCAGCAGGATGACCGGGGGTACGCAGTATTTT
CDR3 protein: CASRMTGGTQYF

J gene: TRBJ2-2
V gene: TRBV5-1
clone size: few
CDR3 length: 15
D gene: TRBD1
CDR3 DNA: TGCGCCAGCAGCTTGGCAGGGGGCAAAGGCGGGGAGCTGTTTTTT
CDR3 protein: CASSLAGGKGGELFF

J gene: TRBJ2-5
V gene: TRBV30
clone size: NA
CDR3 length: 15
D gene: TRBD1
CDR3 DNA: TGTGCCTGGGCCCGCCGGACAGGGGGCCAAGAGACCCAGTACTTC
CDR3 protein: CAWARRTGGQETQYF

J gene: TRBJ1-1
V gene: TRBV30
clone size: NA
CDR3 length: 12
D gene: NA
CDR3 DNA: TGTGCCTGGGGACAGTTGAACACTGAAGCTTTCTTT
CDR3 protein: CAWGQLNTEAFF

J gene: TRBJ2-5
V gene: TRBV18
clone size: NA
CDR3 length: 15
D gene: NA
CDR3 DNA: TGTGCCAGCTCACCAGGTGGGACAATCCAAGAGACCCAGTACTTC
CDR3 protein: CASSPGGTIQETQYF

J gene: TRBJ1-2
V gene: TRBV5-1
clone size: NA
CDR3 length: 12
D gene: NA
CDR3 DNA: TGCGCCAGCAGCTTGGTTCAGGGCGGCTACACCTTC
CDR3 protein: CASSLVQGGYTF

J gene: TRBJ1-5
V gene: TRBV15
clone size: NA
CDR3 length: 13
D gene: NA
CDR3 DNA: TGTGCCACCAGCAGAGAAGCAAATCAGCCCCAGCATTTT
CDR3 protein: CATSREANQPQHF

J gene: TRBJ2-7
V gene: TRBV7-7
clone size: NA
CDR3 length: 16
D gene: NA
CDR3 DNA: TGTGCTAGCAGCCCATTGGGGCGCGTAAACTCCTACGAGCAGTACTTC
CDR3 protein: CASSPLGRVNSYEQYF

J gene: TRBJ1-2
V gene: TRBV9
clone size: few
CDR3 length: 15
D gene: TRBD1
CDR3 DNA: TGTGCCAGCAGCCAGAACCAGGGGGCCGTCTATGGCTACACCTTC
CDR3 protein: CASSQNQGAVYGYTF

J gene: TRBJ2-1
V gene: TRBV5-1
clone size: NA
CDR3 length: 15
D gene: TRBD1
CDR3 DNA: TGCGCCAGCAGCTCTGGACAGGTATCCTACAATGAGCAGTTCTTC
CDR3 protein: CASSSGQVSYNEQFF

J gene: TRBJ1-1
V gene: TRBV5-5
clone size: NA
CDR3 length: 13
D gene: NA
CDR3 DNA: TGCGCCAGCAGCTTCGCGTGGAACACTGAAGCTTTCTTT
CDR3 protein: CASSFAWNTEAFF

J gene: TRBJ2-3
V gene: TRBV25-1
clone size: NA
CDR3 length: 17
D gene: NA
CDR3 DNA: TGTGCCAGCAGTGAATCCCCTGTTCAGGGAAGGGCAGATACGCAGTATTTT
CDR3 protein: CASSESPVQGRADTQYF

J gene: TRBJ1-2
V gene: TRBV20-1
clone size: NA
CDR3 length: 11
D gene: NA
CDR3 DNA: TGCAGTGCTACTGGGGCTGGTGGCTACACCTTC
CDR3 protein: CSATGAGGYTF